One sample yielded the 15 T cell receptor beta chains listed below, sequenced in a study of cytomegalovirus exposure and HLA in healthy donors. Libraries were prepared by immunoSEQ multiplex PCR; TCRdb keeps only in-frame clonotypes and omits some of them. The sample shows 240,000 or so clones, 75% to 90% of them seen only once. Sample: PBMCs. The receptors were sampled from a woman in her twenties or thirties in good health and CMV-seropositive.

This rearrangement joins TRBV19 to TRBJ2-3, with 8 nucleotides matching TRBD1. Trimming cost V 5 bases and J 0 bases; bases outside gene matches: 7. Germline CDR1 reads LNHDA; CDR2 reads SQIVND (reference sequence). CDR3 length: 16 amino acids. The CDR3 bases are TGTGCCAGTAGTGACCGACAGGGGCTCAGCACAGATACGCAGTATTTT. Translation: CASSDRQGLSTDTQYF.

The chain has TRBV2 and TRBJ2-3, with D tentatively TRBD2 (6 bases). The CDR3 spans 18 residues. CDR1 and CDR2 (germline): SNHLY, FYNNEI. Trimming removed 6 bases at V and 0 bases at J, with 22 bases between. CDR3 residues: CASRWEEVRLVSTDTQYF. CDR3 sequence (DNA): TGTGCCAGCAGATGGGAGGAGGTCCGACTGGTTAGCACAGATACGCAGTATTTT.

In this sample, this clone turned up a few times. The chain couples TRBV6-6 to TRBJ2-1; TRBD2 might be the D (6 bases). Germline V gene sequence: CDR1 MNHNY, CDR2 SVGAGI (reference sequence). This CDR3 is built from 15 residues. With 4 bases removed from V and 0 bases from J, the gap between germline ends came to 10 bases. CDR3 in amino acids: CASSSTSFSYNEQFF. CDR3 sequence (DNA): TGTGCCAGCAGTTCGACTAGTTTCTCCTACAATGAGCAGTTCTTC.

In its sample, this clone was seen a few times. This specimen includes other DNA sequences encoding the same CDR3. The rearrangement joins TRBV5-1 to TRBJ1-5; 7 positions match TRBD1. CDR1 and CDR2 (germline): SGHRS, YFSETQ. The ends lost 2 bases at V and 4 bases at J; junction bases unmatched: 6. The length of the CDR3 is 15 residues. The chain's CDR3 is CASSLGDSPNQPQHF. The DNA for the CDR3 is TGCGCCAGCAGCTTAGGGGACAGCCCAAATCAGCCCCAGCATTTT.

This chain uses TRBV5-1 with TRBJ2-7, with 7 bases lining up with TRBD1. The V gene's germline CDR1 is SGHRS and CDR2 YFSETQ. This CDR3 is 15 amino acids long. With 0 bases clipped from V and 2 bases from J, the junction kept 5 bases outside the gene matches. The CDR3 DNA follows: TGCGCCAGCAGCTTGGATGGGACAGCTCCCTACGAGCAGTACTTC. It codes for CASSLDGTAPYEQYF.

V usage is TRBV7-6 and J usage is TRBJ2-1; D not resolved. Per the germline V gene, CDR1 is SGHVS and CDR2 is FNYEAQ. This CDR3 spans 17 amino acids. Trimming left V 1 base short and J 0 bases short, with 13 bases between. The CDR3 sequence: CASSLEQVGHSYNEQFF. The CDR3 region has the DNA TGTGCCAGCAGCTTAGAGCAAGTCGGTCACTCCTACAATGAGCAGTTCTTC.

The rearrangement links TRBV28 to TRBJ2-1; 10 nucleotides match TRBD2. The CDR3 is made up of 15 amino acids. Germline lookup yields CDR1 MDHEN and CDR2 SYDVKM. Trimming removed 6 bases from V and 3 bases from J; junction bases left unmatched: 5. The CDR3 here is CASSRTSGLYNEQFF. CDR3 sequence (DNA): TGTGCCAGCAGCAGGACTAGCGGACTCTACAATGAGCAGTTCTTC.

The V gene is TRBV28, the J gene TRBJ1-3; a possible D gene is TRBD1 (6 bases). V was trimmed by 7 bases and J by 0 bases, leaving 10 bases between them. Germline assignment: CDR1 MDHEN and CDR2 SYDVKM. The CDR3 runs to 14 residues. This CDR3 is CASNLDSSGNTIYF. The CDR3 bases are TGTGCCAGCAACCTGGACAGCTCTGGAAACACCATATATTTT. The full variable domain, in which reference TRBV28 and TRBJ1-3 provide the parts outside the CDR3, is DVKVTQSSRYLVKRTGEKVFLECVQDMDHENMFWYRQDPGLGLRLIYFSYDVKMKEKGDIPEGYSVSREKKERFSLILESASTNQTSMYLCASNLDSSGNTIYFGEGSWLTVV.

This chain uses TRBV27 with TRBJ1-2; D unclear. V lost 0 bases and J lost 4, with 12 bases in between. CDR1 and CDR2 (germline): MNHEY, SMNVEV (reference sequence). The CDR3 length is 15 residues. The CDR3 nucleotides are TGTGCCAGCAGTTTATCGGCAGCTAGGATCTATGGCTACACCTTC. Encoded protein: CASSLSAARIYGYTF.

The chain recombines TRBV18 with TRBJ1-1, with D unclear. The CDR3 loop spans 14 amino acids. The germline V and J ends were trimmed by 3 bases and 0 bases, with 8 bases remaining between them. Germline CDR1 is KGHSH and CDR2 is LQKENI. The CDR3 spells CASSPAQMNTEAFF. DNA for the CDR3: TGTGCCAGCTCACCGGCACAGATGAACACTGAAGCTTTCTTT.

The rearrangement links TRBV11-3 to TRBJ1-1; 7 nucleotides match TRBD1. Trimming cost V 5 bases and J 1 base; bases outside gene matches: 7. The CDR3 contains 15 residues. Germline lookup yields CDR1 SGHNT and CDR2 YENEEA. Here the CDR3 reads CASSPRQGRNTEAFF. The CDR3 nucleotides are TGTGCCAGCAGCCCCCGACAGGGACGGAACACTGAAGCTTTCTTT.

The chain couples TRBV28 to TRBJ1-2; a weak D match, TRBD1 (5 bases). This CDR3 comprises 17 residues. V lost 1 base to trimming and J lost 4 bases, with 19 bases between them. Germline V gene lookup returns CDR1 MDHEN and CDR2 SYDVKM. The CDR3 region is CASSLYPDGGVSYGYTF. As DNA, the CDR3 is TGTGCCAGCAGTTTATATCCGGACGGAGGGGTTAGCTATGGCTACACCTTC.

The rearrangement uses TRBV5-1 and TRBJ1-1, with a possible D match to TRBD1 (6 bases). With 2 bases removed from V and 0 bases from J, the gap between germline ends came to 17 bases. Germline V lookup: CDR1 SGHRS, CDR2 YFSETQ. The CDR3 length is 17 residues. CDR3 region: CASSLTSGTPLNTEAFF. The DNA for the CDR3 is TGCGCCAGCAGCTTAACCTCCGGGACACCGCTGAACACTGAAGCTTTCTTT.

This chain connects TRBV7-3 to TRBJ2-7; 7 bases are shared with TRBD2. The CDR3 is made up of 15 amino acids. V lost 1 base, J lost 6 bases, and 9 bases stayed unmatched. Looked up from germline, CDR1 is SGHTA and CDR2 is FQGTGA. The CDR3 DNA reads TGTGCCAGCAGCTTAAATCCGGGAGGAGTCGTCGAGCAGTACTTC. Amino acids: CASSLNPGGVVEQYF.

J is TRBJ2-1 and V is TRBV7-9, with D possibly matching TRBD2 (5 bases). Between the trimmed V and J ends, which lost 5 bases and 3 bases, there was a span of 23 bases. Germline loops: CDR1 SEHNR, CDR2 FQNEAQ (reference sequence). The CDR3 consists of 18 residues. The CDR3 DNA reads TGTGCCAGCAGCCCAACTCCATTCGGGAAGATGGGCTACAATGAGCAGTTCTTC. Amino acids: CASSPTPFGKMGYNEQFF.